This T cell receptor (beta chain) appears in the sequencing data of a study of early T cells in non-severe SARS-CoV-2 infection. Study outcomes and limitations: Database matching using VDJdb favored anti-spike CD8 responses, with private and CD4 specificities left missing.

The CDR3 loop spans 18 amino acids. V dropped 1 base and J dropped 5 bases, with 22 bases sitting between them. Germline CDR1 reads LGHNT; CDR2 reads FRNRAP. Unique molecular identifiers were attached to individual cDNA molecules. TCRdb fed the 5' RACE reads into MiXCR, producing one record per CDR3 protein. The sample includes about 59,000 distinct CDR3 sequences, roughly an eighth of them seen just once. This clonotype was recorded many times. What it recognizes is unknown. The chain links TRBV12-5 to TRBJ2-3; no clear D gene. The sample taken for sequencing was whole blood. This receptor was identified in an adult who was a healthcare worker with PCR-confirmed SARS-CoV-2 infection or an uninfected control (not recorded which). This CDR3 reads CASGLARFWATRGDTQYF. Here the CDR3 DNA reads TGTGCTAGTGGTTTGGCCCGCTTTTGGGCCACCCGCGGAGATACGCAGTATTTT.